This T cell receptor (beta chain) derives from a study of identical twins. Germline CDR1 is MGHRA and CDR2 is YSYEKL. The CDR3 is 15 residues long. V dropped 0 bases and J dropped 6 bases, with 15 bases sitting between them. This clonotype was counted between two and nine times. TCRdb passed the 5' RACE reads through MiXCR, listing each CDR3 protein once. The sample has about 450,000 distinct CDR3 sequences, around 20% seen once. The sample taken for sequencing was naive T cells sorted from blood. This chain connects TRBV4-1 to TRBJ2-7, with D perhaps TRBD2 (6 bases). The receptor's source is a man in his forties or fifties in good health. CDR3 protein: CASSQDWRDQVEQYF. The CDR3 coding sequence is TGCGCCAGCAGCCAAGACTGGCGGGACCAAGTCGAGCAGTACTTC.